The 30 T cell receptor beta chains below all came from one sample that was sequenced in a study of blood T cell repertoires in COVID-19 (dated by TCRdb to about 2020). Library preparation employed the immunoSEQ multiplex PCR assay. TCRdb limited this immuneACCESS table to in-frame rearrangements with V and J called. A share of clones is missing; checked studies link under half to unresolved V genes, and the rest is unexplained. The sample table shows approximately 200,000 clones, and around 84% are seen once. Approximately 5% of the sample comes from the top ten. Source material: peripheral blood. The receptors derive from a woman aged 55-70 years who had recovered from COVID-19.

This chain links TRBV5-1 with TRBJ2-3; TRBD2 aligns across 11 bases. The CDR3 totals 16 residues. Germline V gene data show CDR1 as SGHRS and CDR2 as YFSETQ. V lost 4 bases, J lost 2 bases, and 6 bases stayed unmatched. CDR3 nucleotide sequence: TGCGCCAGCAGCCCAGGGACTAGCGGCTCCACAGATACGCAGTATTTT. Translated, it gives CASSPGTSGSTDTQYF.

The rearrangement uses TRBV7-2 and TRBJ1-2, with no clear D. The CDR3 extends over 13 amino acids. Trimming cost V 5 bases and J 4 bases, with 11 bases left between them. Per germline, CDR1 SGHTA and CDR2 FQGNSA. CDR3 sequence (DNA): TGTGCCAGCAGCCCCGACAAGAGCTATGGCTACACCTTC. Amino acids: CASSPDKSYGYTF.

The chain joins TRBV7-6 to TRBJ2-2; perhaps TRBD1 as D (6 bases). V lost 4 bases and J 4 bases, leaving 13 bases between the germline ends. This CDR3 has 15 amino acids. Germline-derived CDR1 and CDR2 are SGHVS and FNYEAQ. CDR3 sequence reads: CASSSLLQGTGELFF. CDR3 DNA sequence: TGTGCCAGCAGCTCCCTACTACAGGGCACCGGGGAGCTGTTTTTT. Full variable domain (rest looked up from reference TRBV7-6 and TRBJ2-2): GAGVSQSPRYKVTKRGQDVALRCDPISGHVSLYWYRQALGQGPEFLTYFNYEAQQDKSGLPNDRFSAERPEGSISTLTIQRTEQRDSAMYRCASSSLLQGTGELFFGEGSRLTVL.

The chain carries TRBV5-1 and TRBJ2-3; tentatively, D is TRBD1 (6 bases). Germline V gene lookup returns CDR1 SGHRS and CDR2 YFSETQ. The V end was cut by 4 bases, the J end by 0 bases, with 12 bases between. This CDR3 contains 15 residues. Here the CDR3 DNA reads TGCGCCAGCAGCCCGCGGACAGTGAGCACAGATACGCAGTATTTT. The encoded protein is CASSPRTVSTDTQYF.

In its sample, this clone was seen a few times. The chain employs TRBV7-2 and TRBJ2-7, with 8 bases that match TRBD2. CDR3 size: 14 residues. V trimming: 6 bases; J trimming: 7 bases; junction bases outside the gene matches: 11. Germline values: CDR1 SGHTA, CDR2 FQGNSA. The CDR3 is CASRKTGLVEEQYF. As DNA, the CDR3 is TGTGCCAGCAGGAAGACGGGACTAGTGGAGGAGCAGTACTTC.

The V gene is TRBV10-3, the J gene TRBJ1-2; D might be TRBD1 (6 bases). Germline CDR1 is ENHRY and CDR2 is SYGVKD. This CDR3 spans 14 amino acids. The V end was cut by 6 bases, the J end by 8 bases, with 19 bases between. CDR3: CAIRTAGTQGGYTF. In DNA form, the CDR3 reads TGTGCCATCAGGACGGCCGGGACACAAGGCGGCTACACCTTC.

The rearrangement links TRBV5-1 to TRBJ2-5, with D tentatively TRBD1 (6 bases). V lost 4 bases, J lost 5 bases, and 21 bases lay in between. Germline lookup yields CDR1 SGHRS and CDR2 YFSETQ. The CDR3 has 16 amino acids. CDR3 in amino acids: CASSPSLGAISETQYF. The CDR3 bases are TGCGCCAGCAGCCCCTCTCTGGGGGCAATTTCGGAGACCCAGTACTTC. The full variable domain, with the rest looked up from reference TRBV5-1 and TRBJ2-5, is KAGVTQTPRYLIKTRGQQVTLSCSPISGHRSVSWYQQTPGQGLQFLFEYFSETQRNKGNFPGRFSGRQFSNSRSEMNVSTLELGDSALYLCASSPSLGAISETQYFGPGTRLLVL.

CDR3 sequence reads: CASSQRLRANYGYTF. DNA of the CDR3: TGTGCCAGTAGTCAACGACTAAGGGCTAACTATGGCTACACCTTC. The rearrangement links TRBV19 to TRBJ1-2, with D unresolved. The CDR3 loop spans 15 amino acids. The V and J ends lost 5 bases and 0 bases respectively, with 13 bases between them. Germline lookup yields CDR1 LNHDA and CDR2 SQIVND (reference sequence).

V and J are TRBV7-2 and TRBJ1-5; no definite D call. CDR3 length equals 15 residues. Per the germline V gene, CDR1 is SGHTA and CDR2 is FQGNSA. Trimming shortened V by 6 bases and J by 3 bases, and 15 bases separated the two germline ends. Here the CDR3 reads CASSGSRGANQPQHF. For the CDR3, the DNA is TGTGCCAGCAGTGGATCACGGGGTGCCAATCAGCCCCAGCATTTT.

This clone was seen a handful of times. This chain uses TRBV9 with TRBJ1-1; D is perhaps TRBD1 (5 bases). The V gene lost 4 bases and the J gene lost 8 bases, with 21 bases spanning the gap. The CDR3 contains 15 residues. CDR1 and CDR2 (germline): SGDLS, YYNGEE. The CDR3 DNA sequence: TGTGCCAGCAGCCCTCACACTCTGGGGGAGGGGGAAGCTTTCTTT. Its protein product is CASSPHTLGEGEAFF.

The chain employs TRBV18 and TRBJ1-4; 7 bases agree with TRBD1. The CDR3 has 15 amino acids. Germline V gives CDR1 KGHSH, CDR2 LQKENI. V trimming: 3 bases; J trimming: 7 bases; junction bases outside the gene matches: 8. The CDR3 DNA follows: TGTGCCAGCTCACCCGACAGGGTGGTGGGTGAAAAACTGTTTTTT. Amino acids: CASSPDRVVGEKLFF.

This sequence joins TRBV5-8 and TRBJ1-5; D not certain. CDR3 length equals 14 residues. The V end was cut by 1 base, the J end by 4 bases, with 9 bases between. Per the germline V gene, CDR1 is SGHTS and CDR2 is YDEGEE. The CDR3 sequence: CASSLLGRNQPQHF. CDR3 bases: TGTGCCAGCAGCTTGCTAGGTCGGAATCAGCCCCAGCATTTT.

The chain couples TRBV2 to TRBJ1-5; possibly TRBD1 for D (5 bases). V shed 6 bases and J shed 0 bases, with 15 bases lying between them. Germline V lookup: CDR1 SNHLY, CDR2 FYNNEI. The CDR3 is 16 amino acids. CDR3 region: CASSETGSYSNQPQHF. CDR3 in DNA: TGTGCCAGCAGCGAAACAGGATCCTATAGCAATCAGCCCCAGCATTTT. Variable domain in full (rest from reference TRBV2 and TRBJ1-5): EPEVTQTPSHQVTQMGQEVILRCVPISNHLYFYWYRQILGQKVEFLVSFYNNEISEKSEIFDDQFSVERPDGSNFTLKIRSTKLEDSAMYFCASSETGSYSNQPQHFGDGTRLSIL.

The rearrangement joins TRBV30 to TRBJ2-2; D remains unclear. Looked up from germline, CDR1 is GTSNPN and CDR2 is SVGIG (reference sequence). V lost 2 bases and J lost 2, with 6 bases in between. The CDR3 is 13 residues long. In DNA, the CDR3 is TGTGCCTGGAGTTCAGAAAACACCGGGGAGCTGTTTTTT. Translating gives CAWSSENTGELFF. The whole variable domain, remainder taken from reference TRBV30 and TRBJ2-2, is SQTIHQWPATLVQPVGSPLSLECTVEGTSNPNLYWYRQAAGRGLQLLFYSVGIGQISSEVPQNLSASRPQDRQFILSSKKLLLSDSGFYLCAWSSENTGELFFGEGSRLTVL.

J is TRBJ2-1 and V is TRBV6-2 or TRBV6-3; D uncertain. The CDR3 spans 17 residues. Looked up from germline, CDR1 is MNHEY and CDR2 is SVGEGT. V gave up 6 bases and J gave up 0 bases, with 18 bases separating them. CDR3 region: CASSPTLGRSSYNEQFF. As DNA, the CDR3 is TGTGCCAGCAGCCCTACTCTAGGCCGAAGCTCCTACAATGAGCAGTTCTTC.

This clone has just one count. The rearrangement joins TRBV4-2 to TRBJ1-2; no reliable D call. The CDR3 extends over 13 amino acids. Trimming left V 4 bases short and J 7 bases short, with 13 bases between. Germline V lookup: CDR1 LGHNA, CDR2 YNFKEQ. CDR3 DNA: TGTGCCAGCAGCCCTGACCCGGAGGCTGGCTACACCTTC. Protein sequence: CASSPDPEAGYTF.

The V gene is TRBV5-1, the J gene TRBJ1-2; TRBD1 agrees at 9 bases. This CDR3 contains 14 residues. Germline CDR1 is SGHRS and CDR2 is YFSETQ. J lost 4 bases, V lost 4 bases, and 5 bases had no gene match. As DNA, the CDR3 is TGCGCCAGCAGCGGGGGACAGGGAGGCTATGGCTACACCTTC. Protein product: CASSGGQGGYGYTF.

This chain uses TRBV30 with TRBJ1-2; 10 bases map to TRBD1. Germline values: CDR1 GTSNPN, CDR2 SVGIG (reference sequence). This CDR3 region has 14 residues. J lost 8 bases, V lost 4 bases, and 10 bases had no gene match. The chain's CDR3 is CAWNEGQGFDGYTF. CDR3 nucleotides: TGTGCCTGGAATGAGGGACAGGGGTTTGACGGCTACACCTTC.

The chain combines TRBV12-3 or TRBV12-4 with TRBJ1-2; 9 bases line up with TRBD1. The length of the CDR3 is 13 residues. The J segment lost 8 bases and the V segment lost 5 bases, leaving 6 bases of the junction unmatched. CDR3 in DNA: TGTGCCAGCAGTGGACAGGGGCGGGAAGGCTACACCTTC. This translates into CASSGQGREGYTF.

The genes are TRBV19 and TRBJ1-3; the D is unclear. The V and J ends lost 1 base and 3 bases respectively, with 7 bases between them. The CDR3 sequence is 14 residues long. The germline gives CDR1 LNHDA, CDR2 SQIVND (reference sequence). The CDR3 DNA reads TGTGCCAGTAGTATAGTGGCTGTTGGAAACACCATATATTTT. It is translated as CASSIVAVGNTIYF.

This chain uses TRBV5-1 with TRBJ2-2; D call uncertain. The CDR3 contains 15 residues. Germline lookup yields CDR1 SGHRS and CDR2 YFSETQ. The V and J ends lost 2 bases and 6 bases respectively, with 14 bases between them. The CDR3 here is CASSFGQTAAGELFF. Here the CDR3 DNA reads TGCGCCAGCAGCTTTGGTCAGACTGCAGCCGGGGAGCTGTTTTTT.

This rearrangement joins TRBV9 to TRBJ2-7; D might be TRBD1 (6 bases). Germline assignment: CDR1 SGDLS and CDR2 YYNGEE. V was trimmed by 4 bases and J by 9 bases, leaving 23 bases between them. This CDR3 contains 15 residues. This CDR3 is CASSLRQDPSTTQYF. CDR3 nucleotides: TGTGCCAGCAGCCTCCGACAGGACCCCTCTACGACGCAGTACTTC.

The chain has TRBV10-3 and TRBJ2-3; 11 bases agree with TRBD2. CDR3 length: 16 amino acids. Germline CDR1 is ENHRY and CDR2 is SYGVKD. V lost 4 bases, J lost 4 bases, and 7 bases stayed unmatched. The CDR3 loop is CAISGIAGGPPDTQYF. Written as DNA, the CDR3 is TGTGCCATCAGTGGTATAGCGGGGGGGCCCCCAGATACGCAGTATTTT.

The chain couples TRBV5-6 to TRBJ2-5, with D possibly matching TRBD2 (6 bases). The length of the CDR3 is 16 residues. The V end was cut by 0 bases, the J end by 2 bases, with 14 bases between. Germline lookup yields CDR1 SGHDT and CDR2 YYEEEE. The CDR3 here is CASSLGSRGWQETQYF. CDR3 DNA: TGTGCCAGCAGCTTGGGGTCCCGGGGGTGGCAAGAGACCCAGTACTTC.

CDR3 coding DNA: TGTGCCAGCAGGTCCGGGACAAGTAACAGATCGCAGTATTTT. Protein sequence: CASRSGTSNRSQYF. The chain carries TRBV6-5 and TRBJ2-3; D is perhaps TRBD1 (6 bases). V was shortened by 6 bases and J by 10 bases, with 20 bases between the two germline ends. The CDR3 is 14 amino acids. The germline gives CDR1 MNHEY, CDR2 SVGAGI.

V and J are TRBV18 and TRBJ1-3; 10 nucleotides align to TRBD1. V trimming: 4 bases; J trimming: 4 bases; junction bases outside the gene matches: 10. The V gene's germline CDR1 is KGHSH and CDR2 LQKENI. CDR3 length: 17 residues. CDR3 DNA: TGTGCCAGCTCACTCGTGGCGGGACAGGGGAACGGAAACACCATATATTTT. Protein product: CASSLVAGQGNGNTIYF.

The CDR3 sequence is CASSLDPLAQGVTQYF. The CDR3 DNA reads TGTGCCAGCAGCCTAGACCCTTTGGCCCAAGGGGTTACGCAGTATTTT. This chain uses TRBV9 with TRBJ2-3, with D possibly matching TRBD1 (5 bases). Germline values: CDR1 SGDLS, CDR2 YYNGEE. The CDR3 runs to 16 residues. The germline V and J ends were trimmed by 4 bases and 8 bases, with 23 bases remaining between them.

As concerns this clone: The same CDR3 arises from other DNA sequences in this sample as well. The CDR3 spells CASSQLGSYNEQFF. DNA of the CDR3: TGTGCCAGCAGCCAACTGGGCAGTTACAATGAGCAGTTCTTC. This sequence joins TRBV3-1 (or the pseudogene TRBV3-2) and TRBJ2-1; D is uncertain. Per germline, CDR1 LGHDT and CDR2 YNNKEL (reference sequence). This CDR3 is 14 amino acids long. V lost 2 bases, J lost 4 bases, and 9 bases lay in between.

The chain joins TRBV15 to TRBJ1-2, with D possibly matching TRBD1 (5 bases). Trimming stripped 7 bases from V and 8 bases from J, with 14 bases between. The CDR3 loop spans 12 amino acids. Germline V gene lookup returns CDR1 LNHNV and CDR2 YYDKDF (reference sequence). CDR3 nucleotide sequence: TGTGCCACCACCCCGGGGGGTGTGGGCTACACCTTC. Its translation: CATTPGGVGYTF.

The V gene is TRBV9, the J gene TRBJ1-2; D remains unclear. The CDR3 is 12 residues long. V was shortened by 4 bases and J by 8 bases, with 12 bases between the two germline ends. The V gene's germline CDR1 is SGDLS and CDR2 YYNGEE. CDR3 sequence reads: CASSSRFRGYTF. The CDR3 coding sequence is TGTGCCAGCAGCTCACGGTTCCGGGGCTACACCTTC. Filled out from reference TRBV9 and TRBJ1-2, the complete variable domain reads DSGVTQTPKHLITATGQRVTLRCSPRSGDLSVYWYQQSLDQGLQFLIQYYNGEERAKGNILERFSAQQFPDLHSELNLSSLELGDSALYFCASSSRFRGYTFGSGTRLTVV.